This T cell receptor (beta chain) appears in the sequencing data of a study of blood T cell repertoires in COVID-19. As handled by the study authors: Amplifying reference gene primers gave estimates of nucleated cell counts. Here immunoSEQ multiplex PCR was the method, and the copy in TCRdb shows in-frame clones only, minus some. V, J and clone size are those of that table, while D and trimming were read from the DNA. The sample holds about 58,000 clones, 90% seen once. CDR1 MNHEY and CDR2 SVGAGI come from the germline V gene. The CDR3 is made up of 16 amino acids. Trimming removed 0 bases from V and 3 bases from J, with 14 bases in between.

The genes are TRBV6-5 and TRBJ1-2, with a possible D match to TRBD1 (5 bases). The sample consisted of peripheral blood. The receptor was derived from a man in his sixties with active COVID-19. DNA for the CDR3: TGTGCCAGCAGTTACTCCAACCCCCGGGGGGACTATGGCTACACCTTC. Its protein product is CASSYSNPRGDYGYTF.